This TCR beta chain was observed in a study of T cell responses to AZD1222 COVID-19 vaccine. Whole-study results and caveats: White British people made up most donors, females outnumbered males, and clonal diversity was possibly underestimated. Of the AZD1222 recipients, only five to seven were seropositive at baseline. All repertoire sampling was performed exclusively after the peak T cell response.

The repertoire was sequenced with immunoSEQ multiplex PCR; TCRdb's copy has only in-frame clones and lacks some. The data show some 66,000 clones, nearly 90% seen once. Germline CDR1 MNHEY, CDR2 SMNVEV (reference sequence). CDR3 length: 15 amino acids. Trimming shortened V by 4 bases and J by 4 bases, and 16 bases separated the two germline ends. Details on this clone: What it binds is not known.

This receptor was identified in an adult who received the AZD1222 COVID-19 vaccine. The sequencing here drew on peripheral blood, taken 28 days after the second AZD1222 dose. The chain links TRBV27 to TRBJ1-1; a weak D match, TRBD1 (6 bases). The CDR3 nucleotides are TGTGCCAGCAGTTGGACAGCGCCGTGGGGCACTGAAGCTTTCTTT. Protein sequence: CASSWTAPWGTEAFF.